The 14 T cell receptor beta chains below all came from one sample that was sequenced in a study of T cell responses to AZD1222 COVID-19 vaccine. Generated by immunoSEQ multiplex PCR, the TCRdb table keeps only in-frame clones and is missing some. The table lists 65,000 to 90,000 clones, 86% of them singletons. This sample comprised peripheral blood, obtained on day 0 of AZD1222 vaccination. All receptors derive from an adult in good health.

The gene calls are TRBV9 and TRBJ2-1; a weak D match, TRBD1 (6 bases). Germline V lookup: CDR1 SGDLS, CDR2 YYNGEE. This CDR3 has 15 residues. Trimming shortened V by 0 bases and J by 3 bases, and 10 bases separated the two germline ends. The CDR3 reads CASSVVVGGYNEQFF. DNA for the CDR3: TGTGCCAGCAGCGTAGTCGTAGGGGGCTACAATGAGCAGTTCTTC. Full variable domain (outside the CDR3, taken from reference TRBV9 and TRBJ2-1): DSGVTQTPKHLITATGQRVTLRCSPRSGDLSVYWYQQSLDQGLQFLIQYYNGEERAKGNILERFSAQQFPDLHSELNLSSLELGDSALYFCASSVVVGGYNEQFFGPGTRLTVL.

The rearrangement links TRBV14 to TRBJ1-6; 10 bases agree with TRBD1. V shed 1 base, J shed 6 bases, and the junction held 3 bases outside the gene matches. The CDR3 runs 16 residues. Germline CDR1 is SGHDN and CDR2 is FVKESK. This CDR3 reads CASSQGTGGFNSPLHF. CDR3 bases: TGTGCCAGCAGCCAAGGGACAGGGGGATTTAATTCACCCCTCCACTTT.

The chain employs TRBV14 and TRBJ1-1; D is possibly TRBD1 (5 bases). CDR1 and CDR2 from the germline V gene are SGHDN and FVKESK. The CDR3 spans 16 residues. The germline V and J ends were trimmed by 1 base and 2 bases, with 14 bases remaining between them. The CDR3 nucleotides are TGTGCCAGCAGCCAAGTGTGGGGGGATATTAACACTGAAGCTTTCTTT. Amino acid sequence: CASSQVWGDINTEAFF.

The chain is built from TRBV28 and TRBJ1-1; D unresolved. This CDR3 has 15 residues. Germline CDR1 reads MDHEN; CDR2 reads SYDVKM. Trimming removed 2 bases from V and 1 base from J, with 11 bases in between. The CDR3 sequence: CASSLSSRRNTEAFF. The DNA for the CDR3 is TGTGCCAGCAGTTTAAGTAGCCGGAGGAACACTGAAGCTTTCTTT.

This rearrangement joins TRBV10-3 to TRBJ2-3; tentatively, D is TRBD2 (6 bases). The CDR3 contains 13 residues. Germline assignment: CDR1 ENHRY and CDR2 SYGVKD. Trimming left V 8 bases short and J 6 bases short, with 15 bases between. The CDR3 coding sequence is TGTGCCATCGCGGGACTCGCTACGGATACGCAGTATTTT. Its translation is CAIAGLATDTQYF.

CDR3 loop: CASSLPCDRGRNTIYF. CDR3 nucleotide sequence: TGTGCCAGCAGCTTGCCGTGCGACAGGGGGCGAAACACCATATATTTT. The chain carries TRBV21-1 and TRBJ1-3; the DNA was not used to check the table's D call, TRBD1. TRBV21-1 corresponds to a pseudogene. This CDR3 spans 16 amino acids.

The chain carries TRBV4-1 and TRBJ1-5; D gene unclear. CDR3 length equals 12 residues. Germline V gives CDR1 MGHRA, CDR2 YSYEKL. Trimming removed 1 base at V and 4 bases at J, with 2 bases between. DNA of the CDR3: TGCGCCAGCAGCCAAGTAAATCAGCCCCAGCATTTT. Its protein product is CASSQVNQPQHF.

This rearrangement joins TRBV4-1 to TRBJ2-3; 8 positions match TRBD1. V gave up 8 bases and J gave up 11 bases; unmatched junction bases: 6. CDR3 length: 11 amino acids. Germline CDR1 and CDR2: MGHRA and YSYEKL. The CDR3 protein is CASRGTGGQYF. CDR3 bases: TGCGCCAGCCGTGGGACAGGCGGGCAGTATTTT.

This clone was found once. The chain carries TRBV19 and TRBJ1-1; D possibly corresponds to TRBD1 (6 bases). Germline loops: CDR1 LNHDA, CDR2 SQIVND (reference sequence). The ends were cut back, 1 base at V and 2 bases at J, with 11 bases in the middle. CDR3 size: 15 residues. The CDR3 nucleotides read TGTGCCAGTAGTATAGTCTCAGGGGTAAACACTGAAGCTTTCTTT. Amino acids: CASSIVSGVNTEAFF.

The chain uses TRBV7-9 and TRBJ2-1; D gene unclear. This CDR3 is 18 amino acids long. Trimming pared 2 bases from V and 5 bases from J, leaving 22 bases between. Germline CDR1 SEHNR, CDR2 FQNEAQ (reference sequence). The CDR3 DNA is TGTGCCAGCAGCTTACCCCCACTGTTCCAAAGCCACCACAATGAGCAGTTCTTC. This translates into CASSLPPLFQSHHNEQFF.

The chain carries TRBV15 and TRBJ1-4; D remains ambiguous. Trimming stripped 0 bases from V and 2 bases from J, with 7 bases between. The length of the CDR3 is 15 residues. Germline V lookup: CDR1 LNHNV, CDR2 YYDKDF (reference sequence). The chain's CDR3 is CATSRDYGTNEKLFF. The CDR3 nucleotides are TGTGCCACCAGCAGAGATTACGGGACTAATGAAAAACTGTTTTTT.

V and J are TRBV19 and TRBJ1-6; D remains ambiguous. The CDR3 spans 16 residues. Trimming removed 5 bases at V and 10 bases at J, with 21 bases between. Germline loops: CDR1 LNHDA, CDR2 SQIVND (reference sequence). The CDR3 loop is CASSRNRGPLGSPLHF. For the CDR3, the DNA is TGTGCCAGTAGTCGTAATAGAGGCCCCCTTGGGTCACCCCTCCACTTT. Based on the CDR3 plus reference TRBV19 and TRBJ1-6, the full variable domain is DGGITQSPKYLFRKEGQNVTLSCEQNLNHDAMYWYRQDPGQGLRLIYYSQIVNDFQKGDIAEGYSVSREKKESFPLTVTSAQKNPTAFYLCASSRNRGPLGSPLHFGNGTRLTVT.

The chain carries TRBV9 and TRBJ2-5; 11 bases line up with TRBD2. J lost 4 bases, V lost 2 bases, and 1 base had no gene match. Germline values: CDR1 SGDLS, CDR2 YYNGEE. This CDR3 is built from 14 residues. The CDR3 region is CASSVSGGAETQYF. DNA for the CDR3: TGTGCCAGCAGCGTTAGCGGGGGGGCAGAGACCCAGTACTTC.

CDR3 sequence reads: CASSSVGVSGNTIYF. The CDR3 bases are TGTGCCAGCAGCTCGGTGGGGGTCTCTGGAAACACCATATATTTT. The V and J genes are TRBV5-8 and TRBJ1-3; possibly TRBD1 for D (5 bases). Trimming took 3 bases from V and 0 from J, leaving 10 bases between them. Per the germline V gene, CDR1 is SGHTS and CDR2 is YDEGEE. There are 15 residues in the CDR3.